This TCR beta chain derives from a study of blood T cell repertoires in COVID-19. Whole-study context: T cells, B-cell-depleted T cells, or PBMCs supplied cDNA or gDNA.

Looked up from germline, CDR1 is LGHDT and CDR2 is YNNKEL (reference sequence). The CDR3 length is 15 residues. V lost 2 bases to trimming and J lost 2 bases; unmatched junction nucleotides: 2. The repertoire was sequenced with immunoSEQ multiplex PCR; TCRdb's copy has only in-frame clones and lacks some. Here the sample spans 200,000 to 250,000 clones, roughly 84% being singletons. This clone was seen only once. V and J are TRBV3-1 (or the pseudogene TRBV3-2) and TRBJ1-2; TRBD1 matches at 10 bases. Sequencing was done on a sample of peripheral blood. This TCR derives from a woman over 75 with acute or convalescent COVID-19. CDR3 DNA: TGTGCCAGCAGCCAACAGACAGGGGGCAACTATGGCTACACCTTC. Residues: CASSQQTGGNYGYTF.